This T cell receptor (beta chain) was recovered during a study of cytomegalovirus exposure and HLA in healthy donors. On this clone: Antigen unknown.

The study's findings and limits: Researchers counted roughly 150 TCR beta chains as cytomegalovirus-associated. Later analysis suggested most CMV-associated TCR beta chains were HLA-restricted.

PCR involved 60 Vbeta and 13 Jbeta primers. Data came from immunoSEQ multiplex PCR; TCRdb stores just in-frame clones and leaves some out. Among approximately 130,000 clones listed, around 83% were seen once. CDR1 is SGHRS, CDR2 YFSETQ, per germline. The V gene end was trimmed by 3 bases and the J gene end by 1 base; junction bases not matched to a gene: 11. The CDR3 is 17 amino acids. The source material was PBMCs. The J gene is TRBJ1-1, the V gene TRBV5-1; 8 nucleotides agree with TRBD1. This receptor was obtained from a girl aged 2 to 10 in good health and CMV-seronegative. The CDR3 reads CASSSTLGQGWNTEAFF. The DNA of the CDR3 is TGCGCCAGCAGCTCTACACTCGGACAGGGCTGGAACACTGAAGCTTTCTTT.